This TCR beta chain is drawn from a study of T-cell reconstitution after alpha-beta-depleted transplantation in children. Preparation of the TCRbeta library used unique molecular identifiers. TCRdb ran MiXCR on the PCR reads and lists one entry per CDR3 protein. The profile shows approximately 220,000 distinct CDR3 sequences, over 15% of them singletons. CDR3 length: 17 residues. V lost 5 bases and J lost 3; bases outside the gene matches: 12. CDR1 and CDR2 from the germline V gene are SGHNT and YENEEA. This chain uses TRBV11-3 with TRBJ2-1, with 8 positions matching TRBD1. Sequencing used PBMCs, mostly from graft donor cells, obtained 360 days after TCRalphabeta/CD19-depleted stem cell transplant. This sequence originates from a male patient aged 2 to 10 who had a stem cell transplant for acute lymphoblastic leukemia, so the T cells may come from the graft donor. The CDR3 DNA reads TGTGCCAGCAGCAGAGGGCCGGGACAGGAAAACTACAATGAGCAGTTCTTC. It encodes CASSRGPGQENYNEQFF.